The 29 T cell receptor beta chains below were found in one sample sequenced in a study of response to subunit inactivated influenza vaccine. TCRdb re-called the RT-PCR reads with MiXCR, one entry per CDR3 protein. In the table there are around 750,000 distinct CDR3 sequences, around 21% of which are singletons. Sequencing was performed on PBMCs from blood, taken roughly 5 days after vaccination. The receptor source for this set is a man aged 45-60 years who received an inactivated influenza vaccine.

The table lists this clonotype with a few counts. V is TRBV5-1 and J is TRBJ2-7; D tentatively reads TRBD1 or TRBD2 (5 bases each). The ends were cut back, 4 bases at V and 1 base at J, with 15 bases in the middle. The CDR3 has 15 residues. The V gene's germline CDR1 is SGHRS and CDR2 YFSETQ. CDR3 coding DNA: TGCGCCAGCAGCGTTTCCTTGGGGGATTCCTACGAGCAGTACTTC. It is translated as CASSVSLGDSYEQYF.

The chain is built from TRBV20-1 and TRBJ2-3; TRBD2 aligns across 7 bases. The CDR3 contains 14 residues. Per germline, CDR1 DFQATT and CDR2 SNEGSKA (reference sequence). J was trimmed by 6 bases and V by 1 base; bases with no gene match: 7. The CDR3 DNA is TGCAGTGCTAGAGGCGGGAGTGCTCTGGATACGCAGTATTTT. The encoded protein is CSARGGSALDTQYF.

Only a few counts were recorded for this clonotype. The chain employs TRBV4-3 and TRBJ2-2; D is ambiguous. V lost 0 bases and J lost 3, with 14 bases in between. This CDR3 contains 17 residues. Germline CDR1 and CDR2: LGHNA and YSLEER. The chain's CDR3 is CASSQEWGRQDTGELFF. The DNA of the CDR3 is TGCGCCAGCAGCCAAGAATGGGGAAGGCAGGACACCGGGGAGCTGTTTTTT.

The V call is TRBV5-1, the J call TRBJ2-3; D could derive from TRBD1 or TRBD2 (5 bases each). CDR1 SGHRS and CDR2 YFSETQ come from the germline V gene. The CDR3 totals 15 residues. V lost 1 base and J 4 bases, leaving 13 bases between the germline ends. The CDR3 bases are TGCGCCAGCAGCTTGTGGGGCCCGGGGCCAGATACGCAGTATTTT. Translating gives CASSLWGPGPDTQYF.

This clonotype came up a few times. The chain couples TRBV12-3 or TRBV12-4 to TRBJ1-2, with D perhaps TRBD1 (5 bases). The CDR3 covers 13 residues. The V end was cut by 6 bases, the J end by 8 bases, with 16 bases between. The CDR3 region is CASSQGITIGYTF. The CDR3 DNA reads TGTGCCAGCAGCCAGGGAATTACTATCGGCTACACCTTC.

The gene calls are TRBV10-3 and TRBJ2-1; D might be TRBD1 (6 bases). The CDR3 covers 12 residues. CDR1 and CDR2 from the germline V gene are ENHRY and SYGVKD. Between the trimmed V and J ends, which lost 3 bases and 8 bases, there was a span of 8 bases. The CDR3 protein is CAISDTGYEQFF. CDR3 DNA: TGTGCCATCAGTGATACAGGGTATGAGCAGTTCTTC.

This clonotype was detected a few times. The chain is built from TRBV12-3 or TRBV12-4 and TRBJ2-1; D is unclear. V lost 7 bases and J lost 0, with 13 bases in between. There are 15 residues in the CDR3. In DNA, the CDR3 is TGTGCCAGCACCCGAGACTCTAGCTCCTACAATGAGCAGTTCTTC. Its translation: CASTRDSSSYNEQFF.

V is TRBV20-1 and J is TRBJ2-1, with D unclear. The V end lost 1 base, the J end lost 6 bases, and 7 bases lay between the germline ends. Per the germline V gene, CDR1 is DFQATT and CDR2 is SNEGSKA (reference sequence). The CDR3 is 12 amino acids. This CDR3 is CSARVQVNEQFF. Here the CDR3 DNA reads TGCAGTGCTAGAGTGCAGGTCAATGAGCAGTTCTTC.

The chain carries TRBV6-5 and TRBJ1-2; D remains ambiguous. CDR1 is MNHEY and CDR2 is SVGAGI in the germline V gene. V shed 0 bases and J shed 6 bases, with 14 bases lying between them. The CDR3 totals 15 residues. The CDR3 here is CASSYSIVGGDGYTF. In DNA form, the CDR3 reads TGTGCCAGCAGTTACTCGATAGTCGGAGGAGATGGCTACACCTTC.

This clonotype was counted a few times. The chain uses TRBV11-2 and TRBJ2-7; 10 bases are a match to TRBD1. The CDR3 loop spans 15 amino acids. Unmatched junction bases numbered 3, after V lost 2 bases and J lost 2 bases. Germline loops: CDR1 SGHAT, CDR2 FQNNGV. The CDR3 nucleotides read TGTGCCAGCAGCTTATCGGACAGGGGGACCTACGAGCAGTACTTC. Translation: CASSLSDRGTYEQYF.

The DNA of the CDR3 is TGTGCCAGCAGTGAACTCGGGACAGCTTACTCCTACGAGCAGTACTTC. Protein product: CASSELGTAYSYEQYF. J is TRBJ2-7 and V is TRBV6-1; 7 bases line up with TRBD1. V trimming: 2 bases; J trimming: 0 bases; junction bases outside the gene matches: 7. CDR1 is MNHNS, CDR2 SASEGT, per germline. CDR3 size: 16 residues.

CDR3 sequence reads: CSAREIAGRYEQYF. CDR3 nucleotide sequence: TGCAGTGCTAGGGAGATAGCGGGAAGGTACGAGCAGTACTTC. The genes are TRBV20-1 and TRBJ2-7, with 8 positions matching TRBD2. CDR1 DFQATT and CDR2 SNEGSKA come from the germline V gene (reference sequence). V lost 3 bases and J lost 4; bases outside the gene matches: 8. The CDR3 has 14 residues.

This clonotype has only a few counts. This rearrangement joins TRBV12-3 or TRBV12-4 to TRBJ1-5; no reliable D call. The CDR3 has 12 residues. Trimming took 2 bases from V and 5 from J, leaving 4 bases between them. The CDR3: CASSLMDQPQHF. DNA of the CDR3: TGTGCCAGCAGTTTAATGGATCAGCCCCAGCATTTT.

This clonotype was counted many times. The gene calls are TRBV9 and TRBJ2-1, with D maybe TRBD2 (6 bases). Germline lookup yields CDR1 SGDLS and CDR2 YYNGEE. V was clipped by 4 bases and J by 3 bases, with 14 bases between them. The CDR3 consists of 15 residues. CDR3 DNA: TGTGCCAGCAGCTCTGGCACTAGCATCTACAATGAGCAGTTCTTC. Protein product: CASSSGTSIYNEQFF.

This clonotype was counted many times. The CDR3 DNA reads TGTGCCAGCTCTGGGGCCAACGTCCTGACTTTC. It translates to CASSGANVLTF. V and J are TRBV6-6 and TRBJ2-6; unclear D gene. Trimming cost V 8 bases and J 1 base, with 0 bases left between them. The CDR3 covers 11 residues. Per germline, CDR1 MNHNY and CDR2 SVGAGI (reference sequence).

The chain joins TRBV10-3 to TRBJ2-7; D tentatively reads TRBD1 or TRBD2 (5 bases each). Germline V CDR1 and CDR2: ENHRY, SYGVKD. Trimming took off 6 bases at V and 2 bases at J, with 11 bases between the two ends. The CDR3 contains 13 residues. CDR3 amino acids: CAIRVGRTYEQYF. CDR3 coding DNA: TGTGCCATCAGGGTGGGACGGACCTACGAGCAGTACTTC.

This clonotype was seen once. This sequence joins TRBV9 and TRBJ2-6, with D possibly matching TRBD1 (5 bases). Trimming left V 1 base short and J 0 bases short, with 8 bases between. This CDR3 has 16 residues. Germline V gene sequence: CDR1 SGDLS, CDR2 YYNGEE. The CDR3 coding sequence is TGTGCCAGCAGCGTACAGGGTAACTCTGGGGCCAACGTCCTGACTTTC. It encodes CASSVQGNSGANVLTF.

The chain uses TRBV5-1 and TRBJ2-3; D possibly corresponds to TRBD2 (6 bases). Per germline, CDR1 SGHRS and CDR2 YFSETQ. Trimming cost V 4 bases and J 5 bases, with 23 bases left between them. The CDR3 has 17 amino acids. This CDR3 is CASSPQAGPGSGDTQYF. The CDR3 nucleotides read TGCGCCAGCAGCCCACAGGCGGGACCCGGAAGTGGAGATACGCAGTATTTT.

This sequence joins TRBV5-4 and TRBJ2-3, with D tentatively TRBD1 or TRBD2 (5 bases each). V lost 0 bases to trimming and J lost 4 bases, with 9 bases between them. There are 14 residues in the CDR3. Germline CDR1 reads SGHNT; CDR2 reads YYREEE (reference sequence). The CDR3 bases are TGTGCCAGCAGCTTGGCTAGCAGGGCAGATACGCAGTATTTT. Protein product: CASSLASRADTQYF.

The chain's CDR3 is CASSQEVFFRPGNEQFF. CDR3 DNA: TGCGCCAGCAGCCAAGAGGTTTTTTTCCGGCCAGGGAATGAGCAGTTCTTC. The chain combines TRBV4-1 with TRBJ2-1; D may be TRBD1 (5 bases). Germline loops: CDR1 MGHRA, CDR2 YSYEKL. This CDR3 region has 17 residues. Trimming left V 0 bases short and J 7 bases short, with 19 bases between.

The genes are TRBV5-1 and TRBJ2-2, with unresolved D. From germline, CDR1 is SGHRS and CDR2 YFSETQ. The CDR3 runs to 16 residues. V lost 4 bases, J lost 2 bases, and 15 bases lay in between. The CDR3 loop reads CASSLGATHNTGELFF. CDR3 nucleotide sequence: TGCGCCAGCAGCCTTGGAGCGACACATAACACCGGGGAGCTGTTTTTT.

The V and J genes are TRBV6-2 or TRBV6-3 and TRBJ2-1; possibly TRBD1 or TRBD2 for D (5 bases each). The CDR3 covers 15 residues. CDR1 MNHEY and CDR2 SVGEGT come from the germline V gene. Trimming left V 1 base short and J 1 base short, with 8 bases between. CDR3 in amino acids: CASSYWGGSYNEQFF. The CDR3 bases are TGTGCCAGCAGTTACTGGGGCGGGTCCTACAATGAGCAGTTCTTC.

The rearrangement links TRBV2 to TRBJ1-5; 7 positions match TRBD1. The CDR3 has 14 residues. From germline, CDR1 is SNHLY and CDR2 FYNNEI. Trimming at V came to 4 bases and at J to 5 bases, leaving 5 bases not matched to a gene. The chain's CDR3 is CASSGETGYQPQHF. CDR3 nucleotide sequence: TGTGCCAGCAGTGGTGAGACAGGGTATCAGCCCCAGCATTTT.

This clonotype has a handful of counts. This chain joins TRBV29-1 and TRBJ2-7, with D unclear. The CDR3 is 12 residues long. From germline, CDR1 is SQVTM and CDR2 ANQGSEA. Trimming took off 5 bases at V and 3 bases at J, with 11 bases between the two ends. CDR3 DNA: TGCAGCGTTTCTGAGAACGACTACGAGCAGTACTTC. Residues: CSVSENDYEQYF.

This chain links TRBV10-3 with TRBJ2-3, with 12 positions matching TRBD2. CDR3 size: 18 residues. In germline, CDR1 is ENHRY, CDR2 SYGVKD. The junction had 13 bases not matched to a gene; V was cut back by 5 bases and J by 4 bases. CDR3 coding DNA: TGTGCCATCAGTCCTGGGACTAGCGGGCCCCGGGGGGCAGATACGCAGTATTTT. This sequence encodes CAISPGTSGPRGADTQYF.

This clonotype was recorded only once. This rearrangement joins TRBV7-2 to TRBJ1-1, with a weak D call TRBD1 (6 bases). This CDR3 contains 16 residues. The germline V and J ends were trimmed by 2 bases and 1 base, with 14 bases remaining between them. CDR1 and CDR2 from the germline V gene are SGHTA and FQGNSA. The CDR3 reads CASSLLGGGTNTEAFF. The CDR3, as DNA: TGTGCCAGCAGCTTATTAGGGGGAGGGACGAACACTGAAGCTTTCTTT.

This chain uses TRBV28 with TRBJ2-1; weak D call: TRBD2 (5 bases). The CDR3 has 15 residues. V lost 7 bases, J lost 6 bases, and 19 bases lay in between. CDR1 and CDR2 (germline): MDHEN, SYDVKM. In DNA, the CDR3 is TGTGCCAGCACCAGACCCGGGCGGGTTGGCAATGAGCAGTTCTTC. It yields the protein CASTRPGRVGNEQFF.

The chain joins TRBV12-3 or TRBV12-4 to TRBJ1-5; TRBD1 agrees at 12 bases. This CDR3 region has 16 residues. The V gene end was trimmed by 4 bases and the J gene end by 5 bases; junction bases not matched to a gene: 6. This chain's CDR3 is CASSYGDRGRYQPQHF. The CDR3 nucleotides are TGTGCCAGCAGTTACGGGGACAGGGGGCGTTATCAGCCCCAGCATTTT.

This clonotype occurred a few times. This sequence joins TRBV12-3 or TRBV12-4 and TRBJ2-1; 7 nucleotides agree with TRBD1. The CDR3 is 13 residues long. J lost 8 bases, V lost 6 bases, and 7 bases had no gene match. CDR3 region: CASSPTGRDEQFF. The CDR3 region has the DNA TGTGCCAGCAGCCCGACAGGGCGTGATGAGCAGTTCTTC.